The 25 T cell receptor beta chains below come from one sample, sequenced in a study of cytomegalovirus exposure and HLA in healthy donors. The table came from immunoSEQ multiplex PCR; TCRdb's copy has only in-frame clones and leaves some out. The sample holds hundreds of thousands of clones; roughly 90% are singletons and the top ten take 0.8% to 0.85%. Sequencing input: PBMCs. Receptors were obtained from a woman aged 18-29 years in good health and CMV-seronegative.

The V gene is TRBV7-8, the J gene TRBJ1-3, with D uncertain. Germline V lookup: CDR1 SGHVS, CDR2 FQNEAQ. V was trimmed by 1 base and J by 1 base, leaving 8 bases between them. The CDR3 has 15 residues. For the CDR3, the DNA is TGTGCCAGCAGCTTAGATCAGACATCTGGAAACACCATATATTTT. This translates into CASSLDQTSGNTIYF. The full variable domain, rest sourced from reference TRBV7-8 and TRBJ1-3, is GAGVSQSPRYKVAKRGQDVALRCDPISGHVSLFWYQQALGQGPEFLTYFQNEAQLDKSGLPSDRFFAERPEGSVSTLKIQRTQQEDSAVYLCASSLDQTSGNTIYFGEGSWLTVV.

This clone occurred a few times. J is TRBJ1-2 and V is TRBV5-4, with 7 bases that match TRBD1. This CDR3 comprises 16 residues. CDR1 and CDR2 from the germline V gene are SGHNT and YYREEE (reference sequence). With 3 bases clipped from V and 1 base from J, the junction kept 9 bases outside the gene matches. CDR3: CASSSPIGQDNYGYTF. The CDR3 nucleotides are TGTGCCAGCAGCTCCCCAATCGGACAGGATAACTATGGCTACACCTTC.

The chain is built from TRBV11-2 and TRBJ1-1, with 9 bases lining up with TRBD1. In germline, CDR1 is SGHAT, CDR2 FQNNGV. CDR3 length equals 14 residues. J gave up 3 bases and V 5 bases, and 4 bases lay outside the gene matches. CDR3 sequence (DNA): TGTGCCAGCAGCCTCTGGACAGGGGACACTGAAGCTTTCTTT. It translates to CASSLWTGDTEAFF.

The chain joins TRBV2 to TRBJ1-2; D perhaps matches TRBD1 (5 bases). V was shortened by 7 bases and J by 4 bases, with 16 bases between the two germline ends. CDR1 and CDR2 from the germline V gene are SNHLY and FYNNEI. This CDR3 has 14 residues. The DNA for the CDR3 is TGTGCCAGCATTCGACAGAGTTCTTCCTATGGCTACACCTTC. It encodes CASIRQSSSYGYTF.

This clone was observed a handful of times. The chain is built from TRBV7-6 and TRBJ2-3, with 9 bases lining up with TRBD2. Germline trimming cut 1 base from V and 3 bases from J; bases unmatched to any gene: 8. CDR1 is SGHVS, CDR2 FNYEAQ, per germline. There are 17 residues in the CDR3. The CDR3, as DNA: TGTGCCAGCAGCTTAGAGGGGCGGGGGGGCAATACAGATACGCAGTATTTT. It translates to CASSLEGRGGNTDTQYF.

A single count supports this clone. V gene TRBV5-1 combines with J gene TRBJ2-5; 7 nucleotides match TRBD1. With V trimmed by 3 bases and J by 3 bases, 5 bases remained unmatched. CDR3 length: 14 residues. From germline, CDR1 is SGHRS and CDR2 YFSETQ. Written as DNA, the CDR3 is TGCGCCAGCAGCTCACAAACAGGGGAAGAGACCCAGTACTTC. Translated: CASSSQTGEETQYF. The whole variable domain, remainder taken from reference TRBV5-1 and TRBJ2-5, is KAGVTQTPRYLIKTRGQQVTLSCSPISGHRSVSWYQQTPGQGLQFLFEYFSETQRNKGNFPGRFSGRQFSNSRSEMNVSTLELGDSALYLCASSSQTGEETQYFGPGTRLLVL.

In its sample, this clone was seen a few times. This sequence joins TRBV4-1 and TRBJ2-3; 9 bases fit TRBD2. Germline V gene sequence: CDR1 MGHRA, CDR2 YSYEKL. This CDR3 has 16 residues. Trimming removed 0 bases from V and 4 bases from J; junction bases left unmatched: 5. The CDR3 nucleotides read TGCGCCAGCAGCCAAGATAGGGTAGCGGGGGCAGATACGCAGTATTTT. Residues: CASSQDRVAGADTQYF.

The J gene is TRBJ2-1, the V gene TRBV5-1; a possible D gene is TRBD2 (5 bases). V was pared by 3 bases and J by 8 bases, with 21 bases between. Germline V lookup: CDR1 SGHRS, CDR2 YFSETQ. This CDR3 comprises 16 residues. The CDR3 nucleotides are TGCGCCAGCAGCTCCGGGCAGGTTTTACTTAGCGATGAGCAGTTCTTC. This sequence encodes CASSSGQVLLSDEQFF.

A single count supports this clone. The rearrangement joins TRBV28 to TRBJ2-1; 7 bases align to TRBD2. This CDR3 is 14 amino acids long. The germline CDR1 and CDR2 sequences are MDHEN and SYDVKM. With 8 bases clipped from V and 3 bases from J, the junction kept 7 bases outside the gene matches. The CDR3 region has the DNA TGTGCCAGCCGGGGCGGGAGCTACTACAATGAGCAGTTCTTC. This encodes CASRGGSYYNEQFF.

V is TRBV4-2 and J is TRBJ2-2, with 11 bases fitting TRBD2. Germline CDR1 and CDR2: LGHNA and YNFKEQ. This CDR3 region has 17 residues. V was clipped by 0 bases and J by 4 bases; unmatched bases: 4. The CDR3 region is CASSQDRGLAGTGELFF. CDR3 coding DNA: TGTGCCAGCAGCCAAGACCGCGGACTAGCGGGCACCGGGGAGCTGTTTTTT.

The chain links TRBV15 to TRBJ1-5, with D uncertain. CDR3 size: 16 residues. Trimming left V 3 bases short and J 1 base short, with 13 bases between. The germline V gene encodes CDR1 LNHNV and CDR2 YYDKDF (reference sequence). In nucleotides, the CDR3 is TGTGCCACCAGCAGGCGGGTCGGGCCCAGCAATCAGCCCCAGCATTTT. Protein sequence: CATSRRVGPSNQPQHF. Based on the CDR3 plus reference TRBV15 and TRBJ1-5, the full variable domain is DAMVIQNPRYQVTQFGKPVTLSCSQTLNHNVMYWYQQKSSQAPKLLFHYYDKDFNNEADTPDNFQSRRPNTSFCFLDIRSPGLGDTAMYLCATSRRVGPSNQPQHFGDGTRLSIL.

V is TRBV7-3 and J is TRBJ1-1; 10 bases line up with TRBD1. CDR1 is SGHTA, CDR2 FQGTGA, per germline. There are 15 residues in the CDR3. The trim removed 5 bases at V and 3 bases at J, leaving 6 bases unmatched. CDR3 bases: TGTGCCAGCAGCATGACAGGGGGCGCCTACACTGAAGCTTTCTTT. Protein sequence: CASSMTGGAYTEAFF.

The chain has TRBV2 and TRBJ1-1, with D tentatively TRBD1 (5 bases). V lost 7 bases and J 1 base, leaving 16 bases between the germline ends. The length of the CDR3 is 15 residues. CDR1 SNHLY and CDR2 FYNNEI come from the germline V gene. The CDR3 spells CASNFFLGQNTEAFF. The CDR3 DNA reads TGTGCCAGCAATTTCTTTCTAGGACAGAACACTGAAGCTTTCTTT. The variable domain in full, completed from reference TRBV2 and TRBJ1-1, reads EPEVTQTPSHQVTQMGQEVILRCVPISNHLYFYWYRQILGQKVEFLVSFYNNEISEKSEIFDDQFSVERPDGSNFTLKIRSTKLEDSAMYFCASNFFLGQNTEAFFGQGTRLTVV.

The chain recombines TRBV10-1 with TRBJ1-2; weak D call: TRBD1 (5 bases). CDR3 size: 15 residues. CDR1 WNHNN and CDR2 SYGVQD come from the germline V gene (reference sequence). V was pared by 6 bases and J by 7 bases, with 21 bases between. CDR3: CASSDGHPRDFGYTF. The CDR3 DNA is TGCGCCAGCAGCGATGGACACCCCAGGGATTTTGGCTACACCTTC.

The chain employs TRBV27 and TRBJ2-6; D is possibly TRBD1 (6 bases). This CDR3 region has 15 residues. The V gene's germline CDR1 is MNHEY and CDR2 SMNVEV (reference sequence). The V and J ends lost 3 bases and 0 bases respectively, with 6 bases between them. CDR3 bases: TGTGCCAGCAGTTTGGGGGCCTCTGGGGCCAACGTCCTGACTTTC. Its protein product is CASSLGASGANVLTF.

V gene TRBV27 combines with J gene TRBJ1-2; 12 bases line up with TRBD1. Germline V gene data show CDR1 as MNHEY and CDR2 as SMNVEV (reference sequence). CDR3 length: 15 residues. J was trimmed by 4 bases and V by 4 bases; bases with no gene match: 4. The CDR3 DNA reads TGTGCCAGCAGTTCGGGGACAGGGGGCATCTATGGCTACACCTTC. This gives the protein CASSSGTGGIYGYTF.

V usage is TRBV11-2 and J usage is TRBJ2-7, with 7 bases that match TRBD1. This CDR3 is built from 13 residues. The V gene's germline CDR1 is SGHAT and CDR2 FQNNGV. V dropped 6 bases and J dropped 2; count of bases not matched to a gene: 4. Written as DNA, the CDR3 is TGTGCCAGCAGACCGGACAGGACCTACGAGCAGTACTTC. It yields the protein CASRPDRTYEQYF.

V gene TRBV29-1 combines with J gene TRBJ2-7; D might be TRBD2 (6 bases). Trimming stripped 4 bases from V and 5 bases from J, with 12 bases between. Per the germline V gene, CDR1 is SQVTM and CDR2 is ANQGSEA. The CDR3 contains 12 residues. CDR3 sequence (DNA): TGCAGCGTTGTTGGGGGAGGAGACGAGCAGTACTTC. Translation gives CSVVGGGDEQYF.

The gene calls are TRBV28 and TRBJ2-1; 8 nucleotides line up with TRBD2. V lost 3 bases and J lost 3; bases outside the gene matches: 7. The length of the CDR3 is 16 residues. Germline V gives CDR1 MDHEN, CDR2 SYDVKM. CDR3 nucleotide sequence: TGTGCCAGCAGTTTCACCAGCGGGAGTTACTACAATGAGCAGTTCTTC. Protein sequence: CASSFTSGSYYNEQFF. Filled out from reference TRBV28 and TRBJ2-1, the complete variable domain reads DVKVTQSSRYLVKRTGEKVFLECVQDMDHENMFWYRQDPGLGLRLIYFSYDVKMKEKGDIPEGYSVSREKKERFSLILESASTNQTSMYLCASSFTSGSYYNEQFFGPGTRLTVL.

This chain uses TRBV5-1 with TRBJ1-2; D possibly corresponds to TRBD1 (6 bases). Per germline, CDR1 SGHRS and CDR2 YFSETQ. The CDR3 totals 16 residues. Trimming took off 4 bases at V and 1 base at J, with 17 bases between the two ends. This chain's CDR3 is CASSPAAGALNYGYTF. The CDR3 region has the DNA TGCGCCAGCAGCCCCGCGGCGGGGGCGCTTAACTATGGCTACACCTTC.

The rearrangement links TRBV5-8 to TRBJ1-6, with TRBD1 as a possible D gene (6 bases). V was shortened by 3 bases and J by 4 bases, with 14 bases between the two germline ends. This CDR3 region has 16 residues. CDR1 is SGHTS, CDR2 YDEGEE, per germline. CDR3 sequence reads: CASSWQSTGYNSPLHF. In DNA, the CDR3 is TGTGCCAGCAGCTGGCAATCCACAGGGTATAATTCACCCCTCCACTTT.

The gene calls are TRBV5-4 and TRBJ2-7; 12 bases are a match to TRBD1. The CDR3 covers 15 residues. The germline V gene has CDR1 SGHNT and CDR2 YYREEE (reference sequence). The V and J ends lost 4 bases and 4 bases, in that order; junction bases with no gene match: 6. Here the CDR3 reads CASSPGTGGFYEQYF. CDR3 bases: TGTGCCAGCAGCCCGGGGACAGGGGGCTTTTACGAGCAGTACTTC.

The V gene is TRBV19, the J gene TRBJ2-7; 14 bases agree with TRBD2. Per the germline V gene, CDR1 is LNHDA and CDR2 is SQIVND (reference sequence). The CDR3 runs to 17 residues. V gave up 3 bases and J gave up 3 bases; unmatched junction bases: 7. The CDR3 DNA reads as TGTGCCAGTAGTATCGGGACTAGCGGGAGTAGAGGCTACGAGCAGTACTTC. This gives the protein CASSIGTSGSRGYEQYF.

The chain has TRBV7-8 and TRBJ1-4, with 9 bases fitting TRBD1. V was clipped by 2 bases and J by 8 bases; unmatched bases: 6. Germline values: CDR1 SGHVS, CDR2 FQNEAQ. The CDR3 extends over 15 amino acids. The CDR3 here is CASSLPTGGGEKLFF. The CDR3 DNA sequence: TGTGCCAGCAGCTTACCGACAGGGGGAGGCGAAAAACTGTTTTTT.

This chain joins TRBV18 and TRBJ1-1; the D gene is possibly TRBD1 (6 bases). The germline V and J ends were trimmed by 3 bases and 0 bases, with 11 bases remaining between them. This CDR3 spans 15 amino acids. CDR1 and CDR2 from the germline V gene are KGHSH and LQKENI. As DNA, the CDR3 is TGTGCCAGCTCACCCAGAAGGGGGTTGAACACTGAAGCTTTCTTT. This sequence encodes CASSPRRGLNTEAFF.